Following are 15 T cell receptor beta chains from one sample sequenced in a study of cytomegalovirus exposure and HLA in healthy donors. Researchers ran the PCR with 60 Vbeta and 13 Jbeta primers. Method: immunoSEQ multiplex PCR; TCRdb's copy keeps in-frame clones and lacks some. Of under 150,000 clones in the sample, 80% to 85% were seen once. Sequencing input: PBMCs. The origin of the receptors is a male donor in good health and CMV-seropositive.

The gene calls are TRBV19 and TRBJ2-3, with D unresolved. The CDR3 is made up of 12 amino acids. Per germline, CDR1 LNHDA and CDR2 SQIVND (reference sequence). Trimming shortened V by 8 bases and J by 3 bases, and 9 bases separated the two germline ends. CDR3 sequence (DNA): TGTGCCAGTTCCCAGGCGACAGATACGCAGTATTTT. It yields the protein CASSQATDTQYF.

This clone was detected only a few times. V and J are TRBV7-9 and TRBJ2-3; 8 nucleotides line up with TRBD1. The CDR3 is 16 amino acids. Germline loops: CDR1 SEHNR, CDR2 FQNEAQ (reference sequence). The junction had 10 bases not matched to a gene; V was cut back by 6 bases and J by 2 bases. This CDR3 reads CASRPGQGSNTDTQYF. The CDR3 region has the DNA TGTGCCAGCAGGCCAGGACAGGGTTCCAACACAGATACGCAGTATTTT.

This chain connects TRBV5-6 to TRBJ1-5, with TRBD1 matching 9 bases. The CDR3 is 14 residues long. The V segment lost 7 bases and the J segment 6 bases; nucleotides outside the gene matches: 8. Germline loops: CDR1 SGHDT, CDR2 YYEEEE. The DNA for the CDR3 is TGTGCCAGCGGAACACAGGGGGCATTTCAGCCCCAGCATTTT. Translated, it gives CASGTQGAFQPQHF. Variable domain in full (rest from reference TRBV5-6 and TRBJ1-5): DAGVTQSPTHLIKTRGQQVTLRCSPKSGHDTVSWYQQALGQGPQFIFQYYEEEERQRGNFPDRFSGHQFPNYSSELNVNALLLGDSALYLCASGTQGAFQPQHFGDGTRLSIL.

This chain links TRBV7-9 with TRBJ2-6; D remains ambiguous. Germline V lookup: CDR1 SEHNR, CDR2 FQNEAQ (reference sequence). V lost 2 bases to trimming and J lost 0 bases, with 8 bases between them. The CDR3 is 16 amino acids. CDR3 coding DNA: TGTGCCAGCAGCTTACCCCGCGCCTCTGGGGCCAACGTCCTGACTTTC. This gives the protein CASSLPRASGANVLTF.

V usage is TRBV6-5 and J usage is TRBJ2-3, with D possibly being TRBD1 (5 bases). This CDR3 is 15 amino acids long. CDR1 and CDR2 (germline): MNHEY, SVGAGI. V lost 0 bases to trimming and J lost 3 bases, with 10 bases between them. The DNA for the CDR3 is TGTGCCAGCAGTTACTCAGGGGCTAGGACAGATACGCAGTATTTT. This codes for CASSYSGARTDTQYF.

This clone came up a few times. V usage is TRBV18 and J usage is TRBJ2-3, with a tentative D call TRBD2 (6 bases). The CDR3 has 16 residues. Trimming left V 3 bases short and J 3 bases short, with 16 bases between. Germline loops: CDR1 KGHSH, CDR2 LQKENI. The CDR3 DNA sequence: TGTGCCAGCTCACCCCTCGGGAGTGAAATGACAGATACGCAGTATTTT. This sequence encodes CASSPLGSEMTDTQYF.

The gene calls are TRBV7-9 and TRBJ2-3; tentatively, D is TRBD2 (6 bases). The CDR3 is 15 amino acids. V shed 5 bases and J shed 3 bases, with 15 bases lying between them. The germline gives CDR1 SEHNR, CDR2 FQNEAQ (reference sequence). CDR3 loop: CASSAGPPSTDTQYF. CDR3 coding DNA: TGTGCCAGCAGCGCGGGACCGCCAAGTACAGATACGCAGTATTTT.

The chain uses TRBV5-8 and TRBJ2-2; D possibly corresponds to TRBD2 (5 bases). The CDR3 sequence is 15 residues long. Trimming stripped 0 bases from V and 5 bases from J, with 11 bases between. Germline-derived CDR1 and CDR2 are SGHTS and YDEGEE. The CDR3 bases are TGTGCCAGCAGCTTGGATTTACGGAGGACCGGGGAGCTGTTTTTT. Its protein product is CASSLDLRRTGELFF.

This clone occurred a few times. V and J are TRBV14 and TRBJ2-4; 9 positions match TRBD2. J lost 7 bases, V lost 2 bases, and 6 bases had no gene match. This CDR3 is 15 amino acids long. CDR1 and CDR2 from the germline V gene are SGHDN and FVKESK. This chain's CDR3 is CASSQIAGVGNIQYF. As DNA, the CDR3 is TGTGCCAGCAGCCAAATAGCGGGGGTGGGGAACATTCAGTACTTC.

There are a few counts of this clone. This chain joins TRBV9 and TRBJ2-7; 7 positions agree with TRBD2. J gave up 1 base and V 4 bases, and 8 bases lay outside the gene matches. The CDR3 runs to 15 residues. From germline, CDR1 is SGDLS and CDR2 YYNGEE. For the CDR3, the DNA is TGTGCCAGCAGCCCCGGACTAGGATTATCCTACGAGCAGTACTTC. The encoded protein is CASSPGLGLSYEQYF.

V and J are TRBV19 and TRBJ2-2; D is unclear. Trimming removed 6 bases from V and 6 bases from J, with 11 bases in between. This CDR3 spans 13 amino acids. Germline CDR1 and CDR2: LNHDA and SQIVND (reference sequence). The CDR3 region is CASRGLSAGELFF. DNA for the CDR3: TGTGCCAGTAGGGGCTTATCTGCCGGGGAGCTGTTTTTT.

This chain links TRBV9 with TRBJ2-1, with TRBD2 identical over 10 bases. This CDR3 spans 17 amino acids. V trimming: 4 bases; J trimming: 7 bases; junction bases outside the gene matches: 14. The germline V gene encodes CDR1 SGDLS and CDR2 YYNGEE. This CDR3 is CASSSHRLAGIDNEQFF. The CDR3 DNA sequence: TGTGCCAGCAGCTCCCACAGACTAGCGGGTATTGATAATGAGCAGTTCTTC.

The V and J genes are TRBV7-2 and TRBJ2-3, with D tentatively TRBD2 (6 bases). CDR1 is SGHTA, CDR2 FQGNSA, per germline. The CDR3 sequence is 15 residues long. Trimming took off 3 bases at V and 2 bases at J, with 12 bases between the two ends. The CDR3 sequence: CASSFSGTYTDTQYF. CDR3 coding DNA: TGTGCCAGCAGCTTCTCTGGGACTTACACAGATACGCAGTATTTT. Using reference TRBV7-2 and TRBJ2-3 for the parts outside the CDR3, the full variable domain is GAGVSQSPSNKVTEKGKDVELRCDPISGHTALYWYRQSLGQGLEFLIYFQGNSAPDKSGLPSDRFSAERTGGSVSTLTIQRTQQEDSAVYLCASSFSGTYTDTQYFGPGTRLTVL.

This clone was observed a single time. The genes are TRBV2 and TRBJ1-6; D is ambiguous. The CDR3 has 15 amino acids. Looked up from germline, CDR1 is SNHLY and CDR2 is FYNNEI. Trimming removed 2 bases from V and 9 bases from J, with 14 bases in between. CDR3 loop: CASSESRVNGSPLHF. CDR3 DNA: TGTGCCAGCAGTGAAAGTCGCGTGAATGGTTCACCCCTCCACTTT.

The chain joins TRBV5-6 to TRBJ2-7; D is unresolved. CDR1 and CDR2 from the germline V gene are SGHDT and YYEEEE. Trimming cost V 4 bases and J 5 bases, with 13 bases left between them. The CDR3 has 13 residues. DNA of the CDR3: TGTGCCAGCAGCAGCCTATGGTACGACGAGCAGTACTTC. It translates to CASSSLWYDEQYF.